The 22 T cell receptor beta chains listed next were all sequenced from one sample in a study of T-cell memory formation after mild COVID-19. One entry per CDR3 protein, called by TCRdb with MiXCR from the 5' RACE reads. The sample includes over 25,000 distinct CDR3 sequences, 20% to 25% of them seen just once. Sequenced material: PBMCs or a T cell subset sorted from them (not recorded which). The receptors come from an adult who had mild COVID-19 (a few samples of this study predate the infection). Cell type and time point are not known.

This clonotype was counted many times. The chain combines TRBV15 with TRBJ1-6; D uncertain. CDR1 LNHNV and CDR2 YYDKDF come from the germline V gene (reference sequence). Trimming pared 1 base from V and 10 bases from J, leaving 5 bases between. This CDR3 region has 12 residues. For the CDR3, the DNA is TGTGCCACCAGCAGAGGCCCCTCACCCCTCCACTTT. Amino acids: CATSRGPSPLHF.

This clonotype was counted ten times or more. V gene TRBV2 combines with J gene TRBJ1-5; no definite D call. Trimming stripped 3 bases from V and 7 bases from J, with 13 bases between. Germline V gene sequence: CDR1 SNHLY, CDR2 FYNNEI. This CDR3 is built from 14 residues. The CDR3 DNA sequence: TGTGCCAGCAGTGATATCTTCGGATCCCAGCCCCAGCATTTT. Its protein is CASSDIFGSQPQHF.

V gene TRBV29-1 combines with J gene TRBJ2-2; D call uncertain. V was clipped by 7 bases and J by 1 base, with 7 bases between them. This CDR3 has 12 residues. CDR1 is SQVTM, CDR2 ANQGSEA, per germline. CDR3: CSGSENTGELFF. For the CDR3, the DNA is TGCAGCGGATCGGAGAACACCGGGGAGCTGTTTTTT.

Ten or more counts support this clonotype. CDR3 nucleotide sequence: TGCGCCAGCATGAATAGCGGGAACCCCTACGAGCAGTACTTC. Encoded protein: CASMNSGNPYEQYF. This chain joins TRBV5-1 and TRBJ2-7, with TRBD2 matching 8 bases. Germline lookup yields CDR1 SGHRS and CDR2 YFSETQ. The CDR3 length is 14 residues. Trimming at V came to 6 bases and at J to 2 bases, leaving 7 bases not matched to a gene.

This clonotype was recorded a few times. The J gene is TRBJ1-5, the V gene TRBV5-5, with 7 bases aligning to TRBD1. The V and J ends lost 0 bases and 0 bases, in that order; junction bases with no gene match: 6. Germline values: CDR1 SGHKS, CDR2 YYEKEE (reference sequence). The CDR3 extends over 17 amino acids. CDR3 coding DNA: TGTGCCAGCAGCTTGGGACAGGGTTTCGGTAGCAATCAGCCCCAGCATTTT. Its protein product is CASSLGQGFGSNQPQHF.

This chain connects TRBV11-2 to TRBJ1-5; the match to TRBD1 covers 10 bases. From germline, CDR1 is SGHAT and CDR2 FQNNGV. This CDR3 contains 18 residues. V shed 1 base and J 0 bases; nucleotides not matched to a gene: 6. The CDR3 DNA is TGTGCCAGCAGCTTAGTTACCGGGACAGGGGATAGCAATCAGCCCCAGCATTTT. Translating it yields CASSLVTGTGDSNQPQHF.

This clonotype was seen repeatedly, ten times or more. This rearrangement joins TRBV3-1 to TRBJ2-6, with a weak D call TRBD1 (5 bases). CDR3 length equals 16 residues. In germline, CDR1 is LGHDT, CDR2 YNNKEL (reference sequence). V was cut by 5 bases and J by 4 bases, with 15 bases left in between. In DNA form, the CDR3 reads TGTGCCAGCAGCTCCCTCAGGGTGGCCGGGGCCAACGTCCTGACTTTC. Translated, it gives CASSSLRVAGANVLTF.

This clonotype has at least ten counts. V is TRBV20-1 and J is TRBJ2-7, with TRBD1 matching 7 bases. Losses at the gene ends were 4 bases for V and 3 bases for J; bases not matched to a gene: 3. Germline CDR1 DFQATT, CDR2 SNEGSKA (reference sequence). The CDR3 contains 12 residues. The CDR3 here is CSAIRQGYEQYF. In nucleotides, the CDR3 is TGCAGTGCTATAAGACAGGGCTACGAGCAGTACTTC.

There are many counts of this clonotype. The CDR3 DNA reads TGCAGTGCTAGAGTCTATGGGGTCGAGGGATCTGGGGCCAACGTCCTGACTTTC. It is translated as CSARVYGVEGSGANVLTF. This chain connects TRBV20-1 to TRBJ2-6, with D tentatively TRBD2 (5 bases). The CDR3 sequence is 18 residues long. Trimming removed 1 base from V and 1 base from J, with 17 bases in between. Germline V gene lookup returns CDR1 DFQATT and CDR2 SNEGSKA (reference sequence).

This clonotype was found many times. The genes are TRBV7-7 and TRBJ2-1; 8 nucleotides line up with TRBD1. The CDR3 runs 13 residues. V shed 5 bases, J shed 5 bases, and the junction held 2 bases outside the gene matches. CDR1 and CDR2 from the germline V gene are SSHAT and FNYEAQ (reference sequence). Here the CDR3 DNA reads TGTGCCAGCAGCCAGGACAGGGACAATGAGCAGTTCTTC. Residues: CASSQDRDNEQFF.

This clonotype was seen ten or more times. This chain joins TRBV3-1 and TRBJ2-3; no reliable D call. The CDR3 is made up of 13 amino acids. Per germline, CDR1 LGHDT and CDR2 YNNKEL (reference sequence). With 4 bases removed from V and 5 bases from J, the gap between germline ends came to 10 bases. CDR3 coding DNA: TGTGCCAGCAGCCCCGACCGCCGAGATACGCAGTATTTT. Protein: CASSPDRRDTQYF.

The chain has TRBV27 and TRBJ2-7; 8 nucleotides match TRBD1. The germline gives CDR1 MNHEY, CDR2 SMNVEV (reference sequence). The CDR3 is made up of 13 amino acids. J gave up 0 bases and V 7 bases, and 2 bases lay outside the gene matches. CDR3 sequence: CASKGQASYEQYF. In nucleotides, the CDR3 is TGTGCCAGCAAGGGACAGGCCTCCTACGAGCAGTACTTC.

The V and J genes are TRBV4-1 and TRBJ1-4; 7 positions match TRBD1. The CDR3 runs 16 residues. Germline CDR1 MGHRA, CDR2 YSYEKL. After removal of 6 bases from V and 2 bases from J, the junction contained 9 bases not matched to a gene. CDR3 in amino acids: CASRRLRQGTNEKLFF. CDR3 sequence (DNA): TGCGCCAGCAGACGACTCAGACAGGGCACTAATGAAAAACTGTTTTTT.

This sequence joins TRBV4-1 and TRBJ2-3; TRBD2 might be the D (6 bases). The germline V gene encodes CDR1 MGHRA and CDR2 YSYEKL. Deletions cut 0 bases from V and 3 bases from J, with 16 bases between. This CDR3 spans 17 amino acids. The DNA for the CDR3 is TGCGCCAGCAGCCAAGATTATGTTGCGGGGTTAACAGATACGCAGTATTTT. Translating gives CASSQDYVAGLTDTQYF.

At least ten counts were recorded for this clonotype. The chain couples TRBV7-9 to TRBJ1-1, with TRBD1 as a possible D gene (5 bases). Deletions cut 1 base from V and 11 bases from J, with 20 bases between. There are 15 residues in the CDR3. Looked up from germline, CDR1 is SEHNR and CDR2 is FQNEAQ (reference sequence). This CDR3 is CASSLGDRRVRSAFF. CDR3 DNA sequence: TGTGCCAGCAGCTTAGGAGACAGACGGGTGCGGTCCGCTTTCTTT.

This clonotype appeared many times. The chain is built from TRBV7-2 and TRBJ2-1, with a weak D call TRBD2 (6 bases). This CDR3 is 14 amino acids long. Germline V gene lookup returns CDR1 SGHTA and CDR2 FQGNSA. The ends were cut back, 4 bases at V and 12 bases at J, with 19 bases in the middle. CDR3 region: CASSSGTGSAGQFF. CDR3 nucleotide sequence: TGTGCCAGCAGCTCAGGGACTGGGAGTGCAGGGCAGTTCTTC. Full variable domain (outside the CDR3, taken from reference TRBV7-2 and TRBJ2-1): GAGVSQSPSNKVTEKGKDVELRCDPISGHTALYWYRQSLGQGLEFLIYFQGNSAPDKSGLPSDRFSAERTGGSVSTLTIQRTQQEDSAVYLCASSSGTGSAGQFFGPGTRLTVL.

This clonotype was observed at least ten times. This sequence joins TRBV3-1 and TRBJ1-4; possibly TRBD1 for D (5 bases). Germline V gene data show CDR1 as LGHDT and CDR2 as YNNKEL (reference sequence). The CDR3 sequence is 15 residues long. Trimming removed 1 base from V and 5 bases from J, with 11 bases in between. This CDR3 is CASSQVGQDNEKLFF. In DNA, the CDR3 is TGTGCCAGCAGCCAAGTGGGGCAGGACAATGAAAAACTGTTTTTT.

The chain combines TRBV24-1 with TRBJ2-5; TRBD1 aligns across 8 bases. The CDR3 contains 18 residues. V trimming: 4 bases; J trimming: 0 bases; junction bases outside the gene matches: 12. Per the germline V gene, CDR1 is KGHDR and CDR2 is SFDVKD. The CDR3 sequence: CATSDTRGTGGYQETQYF. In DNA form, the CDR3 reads TGTGCCACCAGTGACACGAGGGGCACAGGGGGGTACCAAGAGACCCAGTACTTC.

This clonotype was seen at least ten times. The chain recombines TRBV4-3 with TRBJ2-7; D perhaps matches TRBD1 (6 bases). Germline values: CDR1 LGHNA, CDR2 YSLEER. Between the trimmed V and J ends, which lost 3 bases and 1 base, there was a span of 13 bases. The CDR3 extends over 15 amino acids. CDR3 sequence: CASSQRTEKSYEQYF. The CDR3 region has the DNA TGCGCCAGCAGCCAGAGGACAGAAAAATCCTACGAGCAGTACTTC.

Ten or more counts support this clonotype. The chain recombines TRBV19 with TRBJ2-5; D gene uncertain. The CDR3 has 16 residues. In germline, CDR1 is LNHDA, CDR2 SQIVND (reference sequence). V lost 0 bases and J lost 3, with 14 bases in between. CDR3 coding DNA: TGTGCCAGTAGTATAGATTATAATCGACGGGAAGAGACCCAGTACTTC. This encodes CASSIDYNRREETQYF.

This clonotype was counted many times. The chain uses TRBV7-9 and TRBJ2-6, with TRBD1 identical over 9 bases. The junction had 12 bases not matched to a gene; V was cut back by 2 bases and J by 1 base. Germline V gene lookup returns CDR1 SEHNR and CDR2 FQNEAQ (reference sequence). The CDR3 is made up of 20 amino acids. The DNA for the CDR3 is TGTGCCAGCAGCTTATTCCGGGACAGGGAAAGAAGGTCTGGGGCCAACGTCCTGACTTTC. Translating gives CASSLFRDRERRSGANVLTF.

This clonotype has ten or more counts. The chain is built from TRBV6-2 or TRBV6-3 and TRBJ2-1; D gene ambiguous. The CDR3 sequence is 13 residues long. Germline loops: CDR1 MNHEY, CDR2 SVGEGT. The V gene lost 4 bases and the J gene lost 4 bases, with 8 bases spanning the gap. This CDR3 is CASSSLRYNEQFF. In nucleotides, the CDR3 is TGTGCCAGCAGTTCCTTAAGGTACAATGAGCAGTTCTTC.